This TCR beta chain was recorded in a study of patients and donors after allogeneic stem cell transplantation. This clonotype was detected only a few times. TCRdb passed the RT-PCR reads through MiXCR, listing each CDR3 protein once. The sample consists of about a million distinct CDR3 sequences, about 20% of them appearing once. The CDR3 has 13 residues. Per the germline V gene, CDR1 is SGHTA and CDR2 is FQGNSA. The V gene lost 7 bases and the J gene lost 2 bases, with 12 bases spanning the gap. The material sequenced was blood, either unsorted or a sorted T cell fraction (not recorded which). The TCR comes from a human donor who was either an allogeneic HSCT recipient or a stem cell or donor lymphocyte infusion donor (not recorded which). It is not recorded whose cells these are; they may come from a transplant donor. The rearrangement joins TRBV7-2 to TRBJ2-7; D is unclear. The CDR3 loop reads CASTWTVTYEQYF. CDR3 nucleotides: TGTGCCAGCACCTGGACGGTAACCTACGAGCAGTACTTC.